Shown below are 21 T cell receptor beta chains from a single sample sequenced in a study of T cell responses to AZD1222 COVID-19 vaccine. The protocol was immunoSEQ multiplex PCR, while the TCRdb copy is restricted to in-frame clones and leaves out a portion. This sample has 110,000 to 150,000 clones; approximately 91% occur once, and the top ten carry around 1.8%. The specimen was peripheral blood, collected 28 days after the second AZD1222 dose. These receptors all stem from an adult who received the AZD1222 COVID-19 vaccine.

The chain recombines TRBV5-4 with TRBJ1-2, with 7 bases identical to TRBD1. CDR3 size: 15 residues. The V gene end was trimmed by 5 bases and the J gene end by 4 bases; junction bases not matched to a gene: 11. Germline V gene data show CDR1 as SGHNT and CDR2 as YYREEE (reference sequence). The CDR3 bases are TGTGCCAGCAGTCTCACCCCGGACAGGAGCTATGGCTACACCTTC. Encoded protein: CASSLTPDRSYGYTF.

This clone was seen only a few times. V usage is TRBV24-1 and J usage is TRBJ1-2; 7 bases align to TRBD1. The trim removed 9 bases at V and 10 bases at J, leaving 13 bases unmatched. CDR1 is KGHDR and CDR2 is SFDVKD in the germline V gene. This CDR3 is built from 13 residues. CDR3 amino acids: CATHWDRSDDYTF. As DNA, the CDR3 is TGTGCCACCCACTGGGACAGATCGGATGACTACACCTTC.

This chain joins TRBV3-1 (or the pseudogene TRBV3-2) and TRBJ1-3; D ambiguous. This CDR3 region has 11 residues. Trimming took 5 bases from V and 1 from J, leaving 0 bases between them. The germline V gene has CDR1 LGHDT and CDR2 YNNKEL (reference sequence). CDR3 in DNA: TGTGCCAGCAGCTCTGGAAACACCATATATTTT. Translated: CASSSGNTIYF.

In its sample, this clone was seen once. V usage is TRBV7-3 and J usage is TRBJ2-1; D may be TRBD2 (5 bases). The CDR3 contains 15 residues. From germline, CDR1 is SGHTA and CDR2 FQGTGA. Trimming removed 1 base from V and 8 bases from J, with 15 bases in between. The CDR3 DNA follows: TGTGCCAGCAGCTTAATTGCGGGTGAAAGGGATGAGCAGTTCTTC. It is translated as CASSLIAGERDEQFF.

This clone has just a few counts. The chain is built from TRBV19 and TRBJ1-2; TRBD1 aligns across 10 bases. There are 15 residues in the CDR3. Per germline, CDR1 LNHDA and CDR2 SQIVND (reference sequence). Trimming cost V 0 bases and J 8 bases; bases outside gene matches: 6. For the CDR3, the DNA is TGTGCCAGTAGTATAGATTGGGACAGGGGTCACGGCTACACCTTC. Protein sequence: CASSIDWDRGHGYTF.

This sequence joins TRBV6-6 and TRBJ2-7; unclear D gene. This CDR3 has 14 residues. From germline, CDR1 is MNHNY and CDR2 SVGAGI (reference sequence). The V end lost 5 bases, the J end lost 4 bases, and 15 bases lay between the germline ends. In DNA, the CDR3 is TGTGCCAGCAGTACGCATATAACGGGTTACGAGCAGTACTTC. It translates to CASSTHITGYEQYF.

V and J are TRBV10-3 and TRBJ1-6; D is unresolved. The CDR3 has 15 amino acids. V was cut by 2 bases and J by 6 bases, with 11 bases left in between. Looked up from germline, CDR1 is ENHRY and CDR2 is SYGVKD. The CDR3: CAISETGLGNSPLHF. CDR3 coding DNA: TGTGCCATCAGTGAGACGGGGTTGGGTAATTCACCCCTCCACTTT.

The chain combines TRBV3-1 (or the pseudogene TRBV3-2) with TRBJ1-5; D gene ambiguous. Germline CDR1 reads LGHDT; CDR2 reads YNNKEL (reference sequence). The CDR3 is made up of 15 amino acids. V was shortened by 3 bases and J by 0 bases, with 9 bases between the two germline ends. Here the CDR3 reads CASSQGSSSNQPQHF. The CDR3 coding sequence is TGTGCCAGCAGCCAGGGTAGTAGTAGCAATCAGCCCCAGCATTTT.

Here the CDR3 DNA reads TGTGCCAGCAGTGGAGGGGGTGGGGGAGCGTACAATGAGCAGTTCTTC. It specifies CASSGGGGGAYNEQFF. V is TRBV6-1 and J is TRBJ2-1, with D possibly TRBD1 on 6 matching bases. V gave up 4 bases and J gave up 4 bases, with 17 bases separating them. Germline-derived CDR1 and CDR2 are MNHNS and SASEGT. The CDR3 totals 16 residues.

The chain carries TRBV5-1 and TRBJ2-1; D perhaps matches TRBD2 (5 bases). The germline V gene encodes CDR1 SGHRS and CDR2 YFSETQ. Trimming removed 0 bases from V and 2 bases from J, with 6 bases in between. This CDR3 contains 14 residues. This CDR3 is CASSLGGAYNEQFF. In DNA, the CDR3 is TGCGCCAGCAGCTTGGGGGGAGCCTACAATGAGCAGTTCTTC.

The V and J genes are TRBV7-2 and TRBJ1-2; D not resolved. V was shortened by 5 bases and J by 2 bases, with 18 bases between the two germline ends. Germline V lookup: CDR1 SGHTA, CDR2 FQGNSA. This CDR3 is built from 16 residues. CDR3 sequence: CASSPNRRGSNYGYTF. CDR3 nucleotide sequence: TGTGCCAGCAGCCCCAATAGGCGGGGATCAAACTATGGCTACACCTTC.

The chain joins TRBV6-5 to TRBJ2-7; possibly TRBD2 for D (5 bases). This CDR3 contains 12 residues. In germline, CDR1 is MNHEY, CDR2 SVGAGI. V was shortened by 6 bases and J by 7 bases, with 13 bases between the two germline ends. The CDR3: CASRAGSGEQYF. The CDR3 DNA is TGTGCCAGCAGGGCCGGCTCGGGGGAGCAGTACTTC.

This clone was seen once. J is TRBJ2-3 and V is TRBV9; D gene unclear. The germline V and J ends were trimmed by 0 bases and 1 base, with 6 bases remaining between them. This CDR3 has 14 amino acids. CDR1 is SGDLS and CDR2 is YYNGEE in the germline V gene. CDR3 region: CASSVVGGTDTQYF. The CDR3 nucleotides read TGTGCCAGCAGCGTAGTCGGCGGCACAGATACGCAGTATTTT.

The gene calls are TRBV19 and TRBJ1-4; D gene uncertain. Between the trimmed V and J ends, which lost 5 bases and 5 bases, there was a span of 18 bases. Per germline, CDR1 LNHDA and CDR2 SQIVND (reference sequence). The CDR3 consists of 16 residues. This CDR3 reads CASSDGEEEVNEKLFF. CDR3 sequence (DNA): TGTGCCAGTAGTGACGGGGAGGAAGAGGTCAATGAAAAACTGTTTTTT.

The chain recombines TRBV7-8 with TRBJ1-5, with 9 positions matching TRBD1. In germline, CDR1 is SGHVS, CDR2 FQNEAQ. The CDR3 runs to 17 residues. V shed 5 bases and J 4 bases; nucleotides not matched to a gene: 12. CDR3 bases: TGTGCCAGCAGCCTGCCGGACAGGGGCAAAACAAATCAGCCCCAGCATTTT. This translates into CASSLPDRGKTNQPQHF.

This chain joins TRBV7-8 and TRBJ1-2, with 7 bases that match TRBD1. The V segment lost 1 base and the J segment 0 bases; nucleotides outside the gene matches: 8. This CDR3 is built from 17 residues. CDR1 is SGHVS, CDR2 FQNEAQ, per germline. The CDR3 bases are TGTGCCAGCAGCTTAGGCAGATCTGGACAGGCTAACTATGGCTACACCTTC. Its protein is CASSLGRSGQANYGYTF.

The rearrangement joins TRBV9 to TRBJ2-1, with TRBD2 as a possible D gene (5 bases). The germline V gene encodes CDR1 SGDLS and CDR2 YYNGEE. Trimming stripped 2 bases from V and 2 bases from J, with 11 bases between. The CDR3 totals 15 residues. CDR3 nucleotides: TGTGCCAGCAGCGTTGGACTTCGCACCTACAATGAGCAGTTCTTC. This sequence encodes CASSVGLRTYNEQFF. Filled out from reference TRBV9 and TRBJ2-1, the complete variable domain reads DSGVTQTPKHLITATGQRVTLRCSPRSGDLSVYWYQQSLDQGLQFLIQYYNGEERAKGNILERFSAQQFPDLHSELNLSSLELGDSALYFCASSVGLRTYNEQFFGPGTRLTVL.

This chain uses TRBV3-1 (or the pseudogene TRBV3-2) with TRBJ2-7; D not resolved. This CDR3 spans 14 amino acids. Trimming removed 4 bases from V and 4 bases from J, with 14 bases in between. CDR1 and CDR2 (germline): LGHDT, YNNKEL (reference sequence). The CDR3 sequence: CASSPLVPPYEQYF. CDR3 coding DNA: TGTGCCAGCAGCCCCCTGGTCCCCCCTTACGAGCAGTACTTC.

The rearrangement joins TRBV18 to TRBJ2-1, with 7 bases aligning to TRBD2. Germline CDR1 KGHSH, CDR2 LQKENI. V gave up 6 bases and J gave up 0 bases; unmatched junction bases: 11. The CDR3 runs 17 residues. This chain's CDR3 is CASSPPTGLISYNEQFF. DNA for the CDR3: TGTGCCAGCTCCCCTCCGACGGGACTAATCTCCTACAATGAGCAGTTCTTC.

The chain has TRBV6-5 and TRBJ1-2; weak D call: TRBD1 (6 bases). CDR1 and CDR2 from the germline V gene are MNHEY and SVGAGI. V was trimmed by 5 bases and J by 3 bases, leaving 13 bases between them. The CDR3 has 14 amino acids. The CDR3 spells CASSLGTPDYGYTF. The CDR3 coding sequence is TGTGCCAGCAGTCTAGGGACACCAGACTATGGCTACACCTTC.

The CDR3 protein is CASSEGVRTGELFF. CDR3 bases: TGTGCCAGCAGTGAAGGGGTGAGGACCGGGGAGCTGTTTTTT. The chain uses TRBV6-1 and TRBJ2-2, with unresolved D. V lost 1 base and J lost 5, with 8 bases in between. The germline CDR1 and CDR2 sequences are MNHNS and SASEGT. The CDR3 totals 14 residues.